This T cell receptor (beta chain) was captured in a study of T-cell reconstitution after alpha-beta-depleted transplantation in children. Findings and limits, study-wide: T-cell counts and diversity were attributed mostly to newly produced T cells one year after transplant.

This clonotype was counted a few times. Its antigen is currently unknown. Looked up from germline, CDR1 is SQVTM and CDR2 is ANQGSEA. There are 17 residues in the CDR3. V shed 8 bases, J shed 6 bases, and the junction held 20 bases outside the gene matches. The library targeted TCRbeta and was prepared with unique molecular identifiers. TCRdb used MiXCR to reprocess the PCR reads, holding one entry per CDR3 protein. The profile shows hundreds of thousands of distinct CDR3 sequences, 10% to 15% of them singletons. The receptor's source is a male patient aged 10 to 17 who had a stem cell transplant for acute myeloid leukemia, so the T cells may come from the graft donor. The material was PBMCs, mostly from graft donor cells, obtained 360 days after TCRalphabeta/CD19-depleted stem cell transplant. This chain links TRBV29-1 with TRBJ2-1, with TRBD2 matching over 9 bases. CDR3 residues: CSSKELPSGGWGNEQFF. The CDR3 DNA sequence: TGCAGCAGCAAAGAGCTACCCAGCGGGGGGTGGGGCAATGAGCAGTTCTTC.